The rows below give T cell receptor beta chains drawn from one sample of a study of blood T cell repertoires in COVID-19. Clones were sequenced by immunoSEQ multiplex PCR, and TCRdb holds only the in-frame ones, with some missing. The repertoire includes around 200,000 clones, approximately 84% of them detected once, and around 6.5% sits in the top ten. Sequencing was carried out using peripheral blood. Receptors originate from a man at least 80 years old with acute or convalescent COVID-19. The CDR3 runs from the conserved cysteine through the conserved F or W. The D gene is left open where the match is weak. Only part of the rows carry a size: once, few, many, or a class if the clone is expanded.

d_call: .; clone_size: .; v_call: TRBV5-5; j_call: TRBJ1-5; cdr3_length: 16; cdr3_nt: TGTGCCAGCAGCTTTAACGACCAGACTTCCAATCAGCCCCAGCATTTT; cdr3_aa: CASSFNDQTSNQPQHF
d_call: .; clone_size: .; v_call: TRBV7-3; j_call: TRBJ1-4; cdr3_length: 16; cdr3_nt: TGTGCCAGCAGCCACGACAGACCACCAACTAATGAAAAACTGTTTTTT; cdr3_aa: CASSHDRPPTNEKLFF
d_call: .; clone_size: .; v_call: TRBV6-2/TRBV6-3; j_call: TRBJ1-5; cdr3_length: 15; cdr3_nt: TGTGCCAGCAGTTACTGGGGGGGCTCGGGTCAGCCCCAGCATTTT; cdr3_aa: CASSYWGGSGQPQHF
d_call: TRBD2; clone_size: .; v_call: TRBV10-1; j_call: TRBJ2-1; cdr3_length: 17; cdr3_nt: TGCGCCAGCAGTGACAAGTTTATCGGGACTAGTGTCGATGAGCAGTTCTTC; cdr3_aa: CASSDKFIGTSVDEQFF
d_call: .; clone_size: .; v_call: TRBV28; j_call: TRBJ1-2; cdr3_length: 12; cdr3_nt: TGTGCCAGCAGTTTATCGGGGAAAGGCTACACCTTC; cdr3_aa: CASSLSGKGYTF
d_call: TRBD2; clone_size: few; v_call: TRBV28; j_call: TRBJ2-1; cdr3_length: 14; cdr3_nt: TGTGCCATCAAGGGACTAGCGGGGTACAATGAGCAGTTCTTC; cdr3_aa: CAIKGLAGYNEQFF
d_call: .; clone_size: .; v_call: TRBV5-1; j_call: TRBJ1-4; cdr3_length: 15; cdr3_nt: TGCGCCAGCAGCTTGGCCGACAGTACTAATGAAAAACTGTTTTTT; cdr3_aa: CASSLADSTNEKLFF
d_call: .; clone_size: .; v_call: TRBV29-1; j_call: TRBJ2-5; cdr3_length: 13; cdr3_nt: TGCAGCGTTGTCGGAAGGGGGTGGGAGACCCAGTACTTC; cdr3_aa: CSVVGRGWETQYF
d_call: .; clone_size: few; v_call: TRBV11-2; j_call: TRBJ1-1; cdr3_length: 16; cdr3_nt: TGTGCCAGCAGCCAACTGGGGACATTAGGGTACACTGAAGCTTTCTTT; cdr3_aa: CASSQLGTLGYTEAFF
d_call: TRBD2; clone_size: .; v_call: TRBV6-2/TRBV6-3; j_call: TRBJ2-3; cdr3_length: 16; cdr3_nt: TGTGCCAGCAGTCGGGGGACTAGCGGGAGTTCAGATACGCAGTATTTT; cdr3_aa: CASSRGTSGSSDTQYF
d_call: TRBD2; clone_size: .; v_call: TRBV20-1; j_call: TRBJ2-2; cdr3_length: 15; cdr3_nt: TGCAGTGCTAGTAACAGCGGGATGAACACCGGGGAGCTGTTTTTT; cdr3_aa: CSASNSGMNTGELFF
d_call: TRBD2; clone_size: .; v_call: TRBV18; j_call: TRBJ2-1; cdr3_length: 18; cdr3_nt: TGTGCCAGCTCACCGCCCGGACTAGCGGGAAGCTCCTACAATGAGCAGTTCTTC; cdr3_aa: CASSPPGLAGSSYNEQFF
d_call: TRBD1; clone_size: .; v_call: TRBV29-1; j_call: TRBJ2-3; cdr3_length: 14; cdr3_nt: TGCAGCGGCGACTCGGGACAGGGGGCAGATACGCAGTATTTT; cdr3_aa: CSGDSGQGADTQYF
d_call: TRBD2; clone_size: few; v_call: TRBV5-1; j_call: TRBJ2-1; cdr3_length: 17; cdr3_nt: TGCGCCAGCAGCTTGGCTCCTAGCGGGACCGTATACAATGAGCAGTTCTTC; cdr3_aa: CASSLAPSGTVYNEQFF
d_call: TRBD2; clone_size: .; v_call: TRBV7-2; j_call: TRBJ2-1; cdr3_length: 15; cdr3_nt: TGTGCCAGCAGCCAACCGGGACTAGGAGGGAATGAGCAGTTCTTC; cdr3_aa: CASSQPGLGGNEQFF
d_call: TRBD1; clone_size: .; v_call: TRBV28; j_call: TRBJ1-4; cdr3_length: 17; cdr3_nt: TGTGCCAGCAGTTTAACCCGGACAGGGCTCGTCGGTGAAAAACTGTTTTTT; cdr3_aa: CASSLTRTGLVGEKLFF
d_call: TRBD2; clone_size: few; v_call: TRBV2; j_call: TRBJ2-2; cdr3_length: 19; cdr3_nt: TGTGCCAGCAGTGCTCTACTAGCGGGAGGGCCGAGTTCTCCCGGGGAGCTGTTTTTT; cdr3_aa: CASSALLAGGPSSPGELFF